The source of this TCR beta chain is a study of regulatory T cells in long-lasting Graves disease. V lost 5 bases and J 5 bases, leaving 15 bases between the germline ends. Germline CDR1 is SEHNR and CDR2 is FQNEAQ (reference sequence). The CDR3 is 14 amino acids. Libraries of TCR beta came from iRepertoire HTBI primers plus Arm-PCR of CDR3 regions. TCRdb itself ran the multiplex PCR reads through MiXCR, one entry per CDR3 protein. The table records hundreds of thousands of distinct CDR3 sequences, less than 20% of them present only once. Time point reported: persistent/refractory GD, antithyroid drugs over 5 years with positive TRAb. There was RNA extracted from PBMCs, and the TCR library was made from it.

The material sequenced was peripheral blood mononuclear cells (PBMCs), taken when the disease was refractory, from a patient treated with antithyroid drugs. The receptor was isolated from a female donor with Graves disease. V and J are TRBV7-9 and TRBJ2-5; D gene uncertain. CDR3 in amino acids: CASSRRLNGETQYF. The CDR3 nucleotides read TGTGCCAGCAGCCGCAGATTGAATGGGGAGACCCAGTACTTC.